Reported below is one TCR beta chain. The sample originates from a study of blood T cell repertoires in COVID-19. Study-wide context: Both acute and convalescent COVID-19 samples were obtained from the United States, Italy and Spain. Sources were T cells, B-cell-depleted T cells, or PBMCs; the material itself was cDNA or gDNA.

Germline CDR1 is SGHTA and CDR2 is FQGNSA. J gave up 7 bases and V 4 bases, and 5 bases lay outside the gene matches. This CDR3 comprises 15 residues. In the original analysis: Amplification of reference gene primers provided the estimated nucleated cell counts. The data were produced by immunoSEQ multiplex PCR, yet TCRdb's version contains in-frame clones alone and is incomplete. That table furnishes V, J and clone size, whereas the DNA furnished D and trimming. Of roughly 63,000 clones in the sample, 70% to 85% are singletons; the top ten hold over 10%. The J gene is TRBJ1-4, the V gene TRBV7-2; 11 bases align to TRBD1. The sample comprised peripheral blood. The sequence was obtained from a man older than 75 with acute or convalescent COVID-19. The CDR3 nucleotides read TGTGCCAGCAGCTCGCGGGACAGGGGGAGTGAAAAACTGTTTTTT. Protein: CASSSRDRGSEKLFF.